A selection of T cell receptor beta chains follows, all from one sample in a study of blood T cell repertoires in COVID-19. Produced via immunoSEQ multiplex PCR; TCRdb's table is partial and in-frame only. The sample yields some 350,000 clones, about four fifths seen once. Sequencing was carried out using peripheral blood. These receptors came from a man aged 30 to 45 with active or convalescent COVID-19. Both conserved end residues are part of each CDR3. Each record gives: J gene, V gene, CDR3 protein.

j_gene: TRBJ1-1; v_gene: TRBV24-1; CDR3aa: CATSPLKAFF
j_gene: TRBJ1-1; v_gene: TRBV9; CDR3aa: CASSVSQDRANTEAFF
j_gene: TRBJ1-2; v_gene: TRBV5-4; CDR3aa: CASSLDPNYGYTF
j_gene: TRBJ2-1; v_gene: TRBV3-1/TRBV3-2; CDR3aa: CASSRLPAVNNEQFF
j_gene: TRBJ2-7; v_gene: TRBV29-1; CDR3aa: CSVGTGTGAYEQYF
j_gene: TRBJ1-5; v_gene: TRBV6-6; CDR3aa: CASSYGTHQPQHF
j_gene: TRBJ2-5; v_gene: TRBV28; CDR3aa: CASHEASGRETQYF
j_gene: TRBJ1-5; v_gene: TRBV9; CDR3aa: CASSVGTGDQPQHF
j_gene: TRBJ1-4; v_gene: TRBV7-6; CDR3aa: CASSSTRQANEKLFF
j_gene: TRBJ1-2; v_gene: TRBV2; CDR3aa: CASRRAGGSSGYTF
j_gene: TRBJ2-1; v_gene: TRBV24-1; CDR3aa: CATSDVRPAARSYNEQFF
j_gene: TRBJ1-2; v_gene: TRBV18; CDR3aa: CASSHPTGSRGYTF
j_gene: TRBJ2-1; v_gene: TRBV15; CDR3aa: CATSRVTTSSYNEQFF
j_gene: TRBJ2-7; v_gene: TRBV5-6; CDR3aa: CASSFPFGHEQYF
j_gene: TRBJ1-6; v_gene: TRBV5-1; CDR3aa: CASSSRDRDADNSPLHF
j_gene: TRBJ2-5; v_gene: TRBV12-3/TRBV12-4; CDR3aa: CASSGTIGETQYF
j_gene: TRBJ2-7; v_gene: TRBV27; CDR3aa: CASSLGATPGYEQYF
j_gene: TRBJ1-5; v_gene: TRBV11-3; CDR3aa: CASLGEGYSNQPQHF
j_gene: TRBJ2-2; v_gene: TRBV2; CDR3aa: CASRRGGNTGELFF
j_gene: TRBJ2-1; v_gene: TRBV7-9; CDR3aa: CASRPLAGTYNEQFF
j_gene: TRBJ1-6; v_gene: TRBV7-9; CDR3aa: CASSSRDRGFNNSPLHF
j_gene: TRBJ2-3; v_gene: TRBV28; CDR3aa: CASSLLAGGTDTQYF
j_gene: TRBJ2-1; v_gene: TRBV7-2; CDR3aa: CASSVDSFNEQFF
j_gene: TRBJ2-7; v_gene: TRBV29-1; CDR3aa: CSVRTGPSYEQYF
j_gene: TRBJ1-1; v_gene: TRBV30; CDR3aa: CAWSEDPNTEAFF